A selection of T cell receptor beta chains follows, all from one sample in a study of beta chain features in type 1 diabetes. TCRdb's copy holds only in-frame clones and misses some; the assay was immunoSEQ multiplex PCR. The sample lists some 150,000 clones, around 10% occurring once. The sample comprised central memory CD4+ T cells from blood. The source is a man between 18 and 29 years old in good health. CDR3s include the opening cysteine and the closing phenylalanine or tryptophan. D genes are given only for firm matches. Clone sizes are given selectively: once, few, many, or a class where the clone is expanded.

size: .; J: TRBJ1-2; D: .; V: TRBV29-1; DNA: TGCAGCGTTGATGGAATGAGGGACATCTATGGCTACACCTTC; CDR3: CSVDGMRDIYGYTF
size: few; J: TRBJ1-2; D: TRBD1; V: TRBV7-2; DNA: TGTGCCAGCAGCTCTCGGACAGGGAACTATGGCTACACCTTC; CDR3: CASSSRTGNYGYTF
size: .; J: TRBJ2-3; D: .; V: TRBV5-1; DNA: TGCGCCAGCAGCCATCGAACGGTCACAGATACGCAGTATTTT; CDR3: CASSHRTVTDTQYF
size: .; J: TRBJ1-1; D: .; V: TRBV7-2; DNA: TGTGCCAGCAGATCCTCGGCGGGGAACACTGAAGCTTTCTTT; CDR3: CASRSSAGNTEAFF
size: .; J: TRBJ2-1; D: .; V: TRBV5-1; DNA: TGCGCCAGCAGCTCCGGGGGTTTCAATGAGCAGTTCTTC; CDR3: CASSSGGFNEQFF
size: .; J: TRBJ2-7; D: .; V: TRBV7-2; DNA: TGTGCCAGCAGCTTAGGGGCTTATACTAACTACGAGCAGTACTTC; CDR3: CASSLGAYTNYEQYF
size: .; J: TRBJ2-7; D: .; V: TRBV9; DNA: TGTGCCAGCAGCCGTAGCTGGGGGAGAAATTCCTACGAGCAGTACTTC; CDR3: CASSRSWGRNSYEQYF
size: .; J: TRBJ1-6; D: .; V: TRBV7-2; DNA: TGTGCCAGCAGCTTAGCGGCAGGGGCTAATTCACCCCTCCACTTT; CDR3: CASSLAAGANSPLHF
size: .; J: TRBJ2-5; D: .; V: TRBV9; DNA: TGTGCCAGCAGCCCGGGAAACACGGCCCTCGGGACCCAGTACTTC; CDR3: CASSPGNTALGTQYF
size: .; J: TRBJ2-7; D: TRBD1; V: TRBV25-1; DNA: TGTGCCAGCAGCGCAACCGGGACAGCCTCCTACGAGCAGTACTTC; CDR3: CASSATGTASYEQYF
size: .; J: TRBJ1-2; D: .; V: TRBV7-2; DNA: TGTGCCAGCAGCCCCCGACTGTCCTATGGCTACACCTTC; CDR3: CASSPRLSYGYTF
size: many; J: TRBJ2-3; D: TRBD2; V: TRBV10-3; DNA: TGTGCCATCAGGTGGGAGGGAGATACGCAGTATTTT; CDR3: CAIRWEGDTQYF
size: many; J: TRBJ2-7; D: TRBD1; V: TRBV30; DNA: TGTGCCTGGATGGGGACAGGGATGGGGGGCGAGCAGTACTTC; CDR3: CAWMGTGMGGEQYF
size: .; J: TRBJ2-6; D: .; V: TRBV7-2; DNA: TGTGCCCTCGGGGACTCTGGGGCCAACGTCCTGACTTTC; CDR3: CALGDSGANVLTF
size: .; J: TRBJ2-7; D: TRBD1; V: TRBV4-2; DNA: TGTGCCAGCAGCTTGACAGGGGGCGTGAACGAGCAGTACTTC; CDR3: CASSLTGGVNEQYF
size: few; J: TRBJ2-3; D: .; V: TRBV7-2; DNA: TGTGCCAGCAGCTCTAGCGGCACAGATACGCAGTATTTT; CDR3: CASSSSGTDTQYF
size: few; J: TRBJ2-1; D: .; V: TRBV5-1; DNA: TGCGCCAGCAGCCCCTCGGTGGATGAGCAGTTCTTC; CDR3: CASSPSVDEQFF
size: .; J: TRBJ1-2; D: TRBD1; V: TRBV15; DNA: TGTGCCACCAGCAGAGAGACAGGGAGAATGAATGGCTACACCTTC; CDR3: CATSRETGRMNGYTF
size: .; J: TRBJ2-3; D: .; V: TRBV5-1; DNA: TGCGCCAGCAGCTCGATCGGTCTTAGGGTCACAGATACGCAGTATTTT; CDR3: CASSSIGLRVTDTQYF
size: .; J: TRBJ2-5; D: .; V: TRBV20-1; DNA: TGCAGTCCTACCTTGGAGTATCCGAAGTACTTC; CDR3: CSPTLEYPKYF
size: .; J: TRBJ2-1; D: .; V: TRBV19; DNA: TGTGCCAGTAGTATCGCTGGAGGGAGCTACAATGAGCAGTTCTTC; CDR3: CASSIAGGSYNEQFF
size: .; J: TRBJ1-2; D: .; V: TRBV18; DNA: TGTGCCAGCTCACCATCGGGGCAAGTACGAGACACCTTC; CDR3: CASSPSGQVRDTF
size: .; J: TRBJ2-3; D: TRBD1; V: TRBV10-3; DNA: TGTGCCATCAGTGATCAAAGACAGGGGAAAACAGATACGCAGTATTTT; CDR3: CAISDQRQGKTDTQYF
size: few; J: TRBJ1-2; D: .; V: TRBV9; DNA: TGTGCCAGCAGCGCCCGACGGACTAACTATGGCTACACCTTC; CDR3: CASSARRTNYGYTF
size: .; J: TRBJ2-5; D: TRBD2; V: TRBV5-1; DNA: TGCGCCAGCAGCTTGGCGCTAGCGGGGGGCCAAGAGACCCAGTACTTC; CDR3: CASSLALAGGQETQYF
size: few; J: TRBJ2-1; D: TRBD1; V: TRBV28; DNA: TGTGCCAAGGATAACAGGGGGGTCTACAATGAGCAGTTCTTC; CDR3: CAKDNRGVYNEQFF
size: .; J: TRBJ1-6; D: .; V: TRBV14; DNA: TGTGCCAGCAGCCAAGTCGCTGGTCAGGGCCCACAACCCCTCCACTTT; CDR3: CASSQVAGQGPQPLHF
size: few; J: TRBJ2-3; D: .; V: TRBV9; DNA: TGTGCCAGCAGCGTGGGGACGGGGACAGATACGCAGTATTTT; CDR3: CASSVGTGTDTQYF
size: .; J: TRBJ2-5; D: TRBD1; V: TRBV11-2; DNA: TGTGCCAGCAGCTCCTTACAGGGGGCGTTGGAGACCCAGTACTTC; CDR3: CASSSLQGALETQYF
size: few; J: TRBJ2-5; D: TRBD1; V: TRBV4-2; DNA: TGTGCCAGCAGCCGGACCGGGACAGCCTACCAAGAGACCCAGTACTTC; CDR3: CASSRTGTAYQETQYF
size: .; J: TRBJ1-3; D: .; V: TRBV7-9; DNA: TGTGCCAGCAGCCTCTCAGGCTTCAGGTCTGGAAACACCATATATTTT; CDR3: CASSLSGFRSGNTIYF
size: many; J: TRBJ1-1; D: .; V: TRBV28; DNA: TGTGCCATGCAACAGGACATGAACACTGAAGCTTTCTTT; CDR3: CAMQQDMNTEAFF
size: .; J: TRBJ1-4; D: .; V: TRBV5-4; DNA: TGTGCCAGCAGCTTCGATAGGTACGATGAAAAACTGTTTTTT; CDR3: CASSFDRYDEKLFF
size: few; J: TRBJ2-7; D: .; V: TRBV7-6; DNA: TGTGCCAGCAGCTACAGGGTGAGGAACGAGCAGTACTTC; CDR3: CASSYRVRNEQYF
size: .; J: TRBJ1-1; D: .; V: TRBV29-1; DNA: TGCAGCGTGCATCAGGGGACCCAAACTGAAGCTTTCTTT; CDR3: CSVHQGTQTEAFF
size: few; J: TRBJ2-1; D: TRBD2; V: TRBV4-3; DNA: TGCGCCAGCAGCAGATCAGCGGGAGGGCTAAGTGAGCAGTTCTTC; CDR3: CASSRSAGGLSEQFF
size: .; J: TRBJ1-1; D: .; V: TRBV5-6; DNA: TGTGCCAGCAGCTTGGTGCGGGGTGGCGACACTGAAGCTTTCTTT; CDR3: CASSLVRGGDTEAFF
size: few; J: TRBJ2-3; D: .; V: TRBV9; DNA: TGTGCCAGCAGCGTAGGACAGGTTTACACAGATACGCAGTATTTT; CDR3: CASSVGQVYTDTQYF
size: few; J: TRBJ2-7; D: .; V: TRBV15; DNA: TGTGCCACCAGCAGAGAAGGTGAGCAGTACTTC; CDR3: CATSREGEQYF
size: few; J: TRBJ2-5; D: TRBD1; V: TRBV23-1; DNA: TGCGCCAGCAGTCAAACAGGGGGCCAAGAGACCCAGTACTTC; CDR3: CASSQTGGQETQYF
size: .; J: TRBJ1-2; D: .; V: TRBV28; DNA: TGTGCCACCTACCTTAAGGGGGACTATGGCTACACCTTC; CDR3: CATYLKGDYGYTF
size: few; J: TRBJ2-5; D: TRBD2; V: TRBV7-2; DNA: TGTGCCAGCAGCCATAGCGGGATGTATGAGACCCAGTACTTC; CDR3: CASSHSGMYETQYF
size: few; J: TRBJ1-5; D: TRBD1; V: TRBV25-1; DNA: TGTGCCAGCAGGGGACAGGGGGGCCCCAATCAGCCCCAGCATTTT; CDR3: CASRGQGGPNQPQHF
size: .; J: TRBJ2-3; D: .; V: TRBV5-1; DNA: TGCGCCAGCAGAATTGTGGGCGCAGATACGCAGTATTTT; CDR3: CASRIVGADTQYF
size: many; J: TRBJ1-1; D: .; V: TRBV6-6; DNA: TGTGCCAGCACCCCCGGGACACGGAACACTGAAGCTTTCTTT; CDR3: CASTPGTRNTEAFF
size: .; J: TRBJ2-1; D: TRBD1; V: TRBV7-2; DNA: TGTGCCAGCAGCCGTCACACGGGACAGGGGGCCAATGAGCAGTTCTTC; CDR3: CASSRHTGQGANEQFF
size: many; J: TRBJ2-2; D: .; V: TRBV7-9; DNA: TGTGCCAGCTCCGGGCGGGGAGGAAACACCGGGGAGCTGTTTTTT; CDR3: CASSGRGGNTGELFF
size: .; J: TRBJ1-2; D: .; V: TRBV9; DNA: TGTGCCAGTAGTGGAGCCCGGGAGTACTATGGCTACACCTTC; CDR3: CASSGAREYYGYTF